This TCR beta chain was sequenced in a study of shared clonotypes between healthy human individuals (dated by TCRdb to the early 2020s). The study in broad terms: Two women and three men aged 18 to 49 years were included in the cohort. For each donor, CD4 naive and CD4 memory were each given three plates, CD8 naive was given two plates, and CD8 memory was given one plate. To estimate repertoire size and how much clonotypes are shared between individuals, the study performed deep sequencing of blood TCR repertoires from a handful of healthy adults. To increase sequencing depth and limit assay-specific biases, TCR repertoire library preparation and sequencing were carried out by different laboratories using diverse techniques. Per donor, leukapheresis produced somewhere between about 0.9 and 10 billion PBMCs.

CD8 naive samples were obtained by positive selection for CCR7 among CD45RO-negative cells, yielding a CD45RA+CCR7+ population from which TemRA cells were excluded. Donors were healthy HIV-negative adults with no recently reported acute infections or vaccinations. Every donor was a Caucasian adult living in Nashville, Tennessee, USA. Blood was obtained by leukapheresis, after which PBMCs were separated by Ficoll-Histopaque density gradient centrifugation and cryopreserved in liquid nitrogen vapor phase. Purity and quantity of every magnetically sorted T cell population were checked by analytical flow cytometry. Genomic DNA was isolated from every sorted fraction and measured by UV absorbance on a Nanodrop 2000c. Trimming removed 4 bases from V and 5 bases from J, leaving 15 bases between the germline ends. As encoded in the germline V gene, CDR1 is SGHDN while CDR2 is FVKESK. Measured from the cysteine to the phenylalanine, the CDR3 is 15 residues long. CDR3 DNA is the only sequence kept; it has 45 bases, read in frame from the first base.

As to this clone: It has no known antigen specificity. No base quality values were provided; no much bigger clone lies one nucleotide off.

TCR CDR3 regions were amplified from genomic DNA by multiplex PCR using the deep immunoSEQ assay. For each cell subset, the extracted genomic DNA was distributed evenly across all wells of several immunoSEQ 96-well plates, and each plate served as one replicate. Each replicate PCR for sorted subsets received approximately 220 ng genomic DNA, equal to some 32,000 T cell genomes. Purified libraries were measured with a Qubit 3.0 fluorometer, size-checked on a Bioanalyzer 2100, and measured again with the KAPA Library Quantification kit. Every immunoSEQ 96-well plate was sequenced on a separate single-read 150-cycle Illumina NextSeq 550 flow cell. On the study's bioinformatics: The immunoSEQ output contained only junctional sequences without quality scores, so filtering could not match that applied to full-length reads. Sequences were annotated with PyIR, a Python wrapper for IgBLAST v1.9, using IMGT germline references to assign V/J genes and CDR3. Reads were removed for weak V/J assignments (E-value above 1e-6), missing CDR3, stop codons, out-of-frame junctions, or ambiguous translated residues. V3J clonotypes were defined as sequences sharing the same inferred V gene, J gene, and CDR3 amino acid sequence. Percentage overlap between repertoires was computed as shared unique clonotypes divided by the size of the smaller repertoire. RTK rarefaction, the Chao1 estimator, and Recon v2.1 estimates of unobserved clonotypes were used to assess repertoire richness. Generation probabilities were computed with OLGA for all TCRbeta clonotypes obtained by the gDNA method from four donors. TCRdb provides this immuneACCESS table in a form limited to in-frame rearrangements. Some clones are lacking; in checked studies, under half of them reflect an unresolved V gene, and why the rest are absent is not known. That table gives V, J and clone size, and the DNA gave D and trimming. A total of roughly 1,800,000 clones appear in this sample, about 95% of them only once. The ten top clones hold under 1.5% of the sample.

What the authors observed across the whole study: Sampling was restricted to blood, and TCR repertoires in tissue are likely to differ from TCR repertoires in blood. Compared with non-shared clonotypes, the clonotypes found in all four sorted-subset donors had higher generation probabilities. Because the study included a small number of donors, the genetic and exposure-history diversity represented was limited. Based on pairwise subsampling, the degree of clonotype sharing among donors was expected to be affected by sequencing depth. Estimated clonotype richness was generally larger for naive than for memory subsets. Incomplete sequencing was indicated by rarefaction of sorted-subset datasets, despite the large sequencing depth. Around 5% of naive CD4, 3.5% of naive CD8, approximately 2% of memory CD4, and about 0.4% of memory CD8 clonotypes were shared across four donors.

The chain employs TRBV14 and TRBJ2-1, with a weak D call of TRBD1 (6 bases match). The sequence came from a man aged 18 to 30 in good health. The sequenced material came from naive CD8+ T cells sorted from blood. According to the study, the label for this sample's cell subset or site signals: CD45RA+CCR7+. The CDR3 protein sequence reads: CASSRNDRQNNEQFF. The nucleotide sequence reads TGTGCCAGCAGCCGGAACGACAGGCAAAACAATGAGCAGTTCTTC.